These 18 T cell receptor beta chains originate from one sample sequenced in a study of T cells in women clearing cervical HPV infection. Clones were sequenced by immunoSEQ multiplex PCR, and TCRdb holds only the in-frame ones, with some missing. The repertoire table contains 20,000 to 25,000 clones. The sequencing input was blood buffy coat. The receptor source for this set is a woman aged 18-70 years with a cervical HPV16 infection that either progressed to CIN3+ or cleared (not recorded which).

As for this clone: The read ends 3 residues shy of where the CDR3 ends; the end is completed using the germline J gene. The V call is TRBV5-1, the J call TRBJ1-1; TRBD1 matches at 7 bases. This CDR3 region has 15 residues. The V gene's germline CDR1 is SGHRS and CDR2 YFSETQ. V shed 5 bases and J 2 bases; nucleotides not matched to a gene: 9. The sequenced CDR3 bases are TGCGCCAGCAGAAAAGGAAGAGGGGGCAACACTGAA. This encodes CASRKGRGGNTE. The full CDR3 reads CASRKGRGGNTEAFF. The full variable domain, in which reference TRBV5-1 and TRBJ1-1 provide the parts outside the CDR3, is KAGVTQTPRYLIKTRGQQVTLSCSPISGHRSVSWYQQTPGQGLQFLFEYFSETQRNKGNFPGRFSGRQFSNSRSEMNVSTLELGDSALYLCASRKGRGGNTEAFFGQGTRLTVV.

Details on this clone: Read data end 3 residues before the CDR3 end; the end is taken from the germline J gene. The chain employs TRBV24-1 and TRBJ2-5; 11 bases align to TRBD2. The CDR3 runs 16 residues. The J segment lost 4 bases and the V segment lost 4 bases, leaving 7 bases of the junction unmatched. Germline-derived CDR1 and CDR2 are KGHDR and SFDVKD. Incomplete CDR3 DNA: TGTGCCACCAGTGACACTAGCGGGAGTATCCGAGAGACC. Encoded protein: CATSDTSGSIRET. The whole CDR3 reads CATSDTSGSIRETQYF.

With regard to this clone: Read data end 3 residues before the CDR3 end; the end is taken from the germline J gene. This sequence joins TRBV2 and TRBJ1-2, with D tentatively TRBD1 (5 bases). Germline CDR1 reads SNHLY; CDR2 reads FYNNEI. This CDR3 contains 13 residues. The DNA read from the CDR3 is TGTGCCAGCAGTGGGTTCAGGGAGGAAGGC. Encoded protein: CASSGFREEG. The entire CDR3 protein is CASSGFREEGYTF.

Concerning this clone itself: The DNA ends 3 residues before the CDR3 does, and the rest of the CDR3 is filled in from the germline J gene. J is TRBJ1-1 and V is TRBV20-1, with 8 bases matching TRBD1. The CDR3 consists of 17 residues. Germline CDR1 DFQATT, CDR2 SNEGSKA (reference sequence). V gave up 1 base and J gave up 1 base; unmatched junction bases: 11. The CDR3 here is CSARVPRGQGGNTEAFF. The part of the CDR3 DNA that was read is TGCAGTGCTAGAGTGCCCCGTGGACAGGGCGGGAACACTGAA.

A word on this clone: Read coverage stops 3 residues before the CDR3 terminus; the germline J gene supplies the remainder. The rearrangement links TRBV5-4 to TRBJ1-2; TRBD1 matches 8 bases. The ends lost 3 bases at V and 6 bases at J; junction bases unmatched: 10. In germline, CDR1 is SGHNT, CDR2 YYREEE (reference sequence). This CDR3 spans 15 amino acids. The covered CDR3 bases are TGTGCCAGCAGCTCGTTTCAGGGGGCTGGGAATGGC. Residues: CASSSFQGAGNG. The full CDR3 protein reads CASSSFQGAGNGYTF.

Regarding this clone: The read terminates 3 residues before the CDR3 end, so the remaining end is supplied by the germline J gene. The chain employs TRBV2 and TRBJ2-7, with TRBD1 identical over 9 bases. The CDR3 sequence is 15 residues long. Trimming removed 2 bases from V and 2 bases from J; junction bases left unmatched: 4. CDR1 SNHLY and CDR2 FYNNEI come from the germline V gene. The CDR3 sequence: CASSERDRAAYEQYF. CDR3 bases read: TGTGCCAGCAGTGAAAGGGACAGGGCGGCCTACGAG.

With respect to this clone: The read ends 3 residues early relative to the CDR3; the germline J gene fills the gap. The chain joins TRBV2 to TRBJ1-5; D call uncertain. The germline V and J ends were trimmed by 6 bases and 5 bases, with 11 bases remaining between them. The CDR3 runs to 13 residues. Looked up from germline, CDR1 is SNHLY and CDR2 is FYNNEI. Here the CDR3 reads CASRLSPDQPQHF. Partial CDR3 DNA: TGTGCCAGCAGACTATCCCCGGATCAGCCC.

As regards this clone: The read is 3 residues too short to cover the CDR3 end, so that end is filled in from the germline J gene. The chain employs TRBV7-6 and TRBJ2-5; 9 bases align to TRBD1. CDR3 length: 15 residues. From germline, CDR1 is SGHVS and CDR2 FNYEAQ. Trimming took 4 bases from V and 5 from J; bases not matched to a gene: 8. The CDR3 loop is CASSSLQGAWETQYF. The part of the CDR3 DNA that was read is TGTGCCAGCAGCTCATTACAGGGGGCATGGGAGACC.

About this clone: An end of the junction differs from the germline gene, which may be a read error. Here the CDR3 reads CNAGLAGTSYNEQFF. The covered CDR3 bases are TGCAATGCTGGACTAGCGGGCACCTCCTACAATGAG. J is TRBJ2-1 and V is TRBV20-1; 11 positions match TRBD2. Sequencing ends 3 residues short of the CDR3 end; the germline J gene provides the rest. There are 15 residues in the CDR3. In germline, CDR1 is DFQATT, CDR2 SNEGSKA (reference sequence).

Concerning this clone itself: Sequencing ends 3 residues short of the CDR3 end; the germline J gene provides the rest. This rearrangement joins TRBV5-1 to TRBJ2-7; the match to TRBD1 covers 9 bases. This CDR3 spans 15 amino acids. The V gene end was trimmed by 3 bases and the J gene end by 3 bases; junction bases not matched to a gene: 7. CDR1 is SGHRS and CDR2 is YFSETQ in the germline V gene. The sequenced part of the CDR3 DNA is TGCGCCAGCAGCTGGGGCGGGACAGGGATCTACGAG. It is translated as CASSWGGTGIYE. In full, the CDR3 reads CASSWGGTGIYEQYF.

About this clone: Mismatch with germline at one junction end may stem from a read error. The CDR3 end lies 3 residues beyond the end of the read and is filled in from the germline J gene. Different DNA sequences within this sample yield the same CDR3. The V and J genes are TRBV19 and TRBJ1-3; 10 bases align to TRBD1. This CDR3 region has 21 residues. The germline V gene has CDR1 LNHDA and CDR2 SQIVND (reference sequence). The CDR3 DNA, read in part, is TGTGCCAGTAGGGCCACGATCCCGGGACAGGGGCCTCGTAACTCTGGAAACACG. Translation gives CASRATIPGQGPRNSGNT. The CDR3 in its entirety is CASRATIPGQGPRNSGNTIYF.

On this clone itself: The CDR3 end lies 3 residues beyond the end of the read and is filled in from the germline J gene. The chain joins TRBV5-1 to TRBJ1-1; D not resolved. The V gene's germline CDR1 is SGHRS and CDR2 YFSETQ. The CDR3 has 13 amino acids. The CDR3 sequence is CASSPTPGMEAFF. The sequenced CDR3 bases are TGCGCCAGCAGTCCTACCCCGGGGATGGAA.

As concerns this clone: One junction end does not reproduce the germline sequence, and a read error may be involved. The CDR3 is cut off 3 residues early in the read; its end comes from the germline J gene. The chain uses TRBV4-2 and TRBJ1-2; D gene unclear. Germline V gene sequence: CDR1 LGHNA, CDR2 YNFKEQ. This CDR3 is 15 amino acids long. CDR3 DNA (partial): TGCGCCAGCAGCCAGAAGTTACAGTCTAATTATGGC. This sequence encodes CASSQKLQSNYG. The entire CDR3 reads CASSQKLQSNYGYTF.

A note on this clone: The read terminates 3 residues ahead of where the CDR3 ends, so the germline J gene completes it. The rearrangement links TRBV5-1 to TRBJ2-3; D might be TRBD1 (6 bases). Germline V lookup: CDR1 SGHRS, CDR2 YFSETQ. Trimming stripped 6 bases from V and 6 bases from J, with 17 bases between. The CDR3 has 14 residues. CDR3 DNA (partial): TGCGCCAGCAAGGCCAGCGATAGGGGGGATACG. It specifies CASKASDRGDT. The CDR3 in its entirety is CASKASDRGDTQYF.

Of note for this clone: The read stops 3 residues short of the end of the CDR3; the missing end is completed from the germline J gene. The V gene is TRBV6-2 or TRBV6-3, the J gene TRBJ2-1, with D maybe TRBD2 (5 bases). V lost 3 bases, J lost 0 bases, and 9 bases lay in between. This CDR3 has 15 amino acids. Germline V gives CDR1 MNHEY, CDR2 SVGEGT. CDR3 DNA (partial): TGTGCCAGCAGTTATGGGCTAGCCTCCTACAATGAG. Residues: CASSYGLASYNE. The complete CDR3 protein is CASSYGLASYNEQFF.

With respect to this clone: The CDR3 end lies 3 residues beyond the end of the read and is filled in from the germline J gene. J is TRBJ2-2 and V is TRBV18, with 7 positions matching TRBD2. The CDR3 length is 17 residues. Trimming took 5 bases from V and 3 from J; bases not matched to a gene: 12. Germline V gene data show CDR1 as KGHSH and CDR2 as LQKENI. Partial CDR3 DNA: TGTGCCAGCTCAGTTTACTTGCGGGGGTCGGACACCGGGGAG. Protein product: CASSVYLRGSDTGE. The whole CDR3 is CASSVYLRGSDTGELFF.

On this clone itself: The sequence runs out 3 residues before the end of the CDR3; the remainder is reconstructed from the germline J gene. The chain couples TRBV5-1 to TRBJ1-2; no reliable D call. The V end was cut by 1 base, the J end by 1 base, with 11 bases between. Germline V gene lookup returns CDR1 SGHRS and CDR2 YFSETQ. The CDR3 length is 15 residues. CDR3 sequence: CASSLTALLNYGYTF. Partial CDR3 DNA: TGCGCCAGCAGCTTGACAGCCTTGCTTAACTATGGC.

In the case of this clone: The read halts 3 residues ahead of the CDR3 end, with the missing end drawn from the germline J gene. This chain links TRBV7-2 with TRBJ1-1, with TRBD1 matching 9 bases. V was clipped by 4 bases and J by 3 bases; unmatched bases: 3. The germline CDR1 and CDR2 sequences are SGHTA and FQGNSA. CDR3 length: 14 amino acids. Here the CDR3 reads CASSSRQGDTEAFF. CDR3 DNA (partial): TGTGCCAGCAGCTCAAGACAGGGGGACACTGAA.